Presented here are 3 T cell receptor beta chains from one specimen sequenced in a study of OX40 agonist ivuxolimab in advanced cancers. Repertoires were generated with immunoSEQ multiplex PCR, while TCRdb's copy carries only in-frame clones and drops some. The profile shows approximately 58,000 clones, 85% of them singletons. The sample consisted of CD4+ or CD8+ T cells sorted from blood, taken in a trial of the OX40 agonist ivuxolimab. The receptors stem from an adult with an advanced solid tumor such as melanoma, head and neck, liver or kidney cancer.

The V and J genes are TRBV12-5 and TRBJ2-5; TRBD1 or TRBD2 may be the D gene (5 bases each). Trimming pared 2 bases from V and 5 bases from J, leaving 15 bases between. This CDR3 comprises 15 residues. Germline assignment: CDR1 LGHNT and CDR2 FRNRAP. CDR3 sequence (DNA): TGTGCTAGTGGTTTGATCGGGGCAGGCGGGGAGACCCAGTACTTC. Protein product: CASGLIGAGGETQYF.

The CDR3 protein is CASSPQGGQGNNEQFF. The DNA for the CDR3 is TGTGCCAGCAGCCCCCAAGGGGGACAGGGTAACAATGAGCAGTTCTTC. This chain uses TRBV7-2 with TRBJ2-1, with 9 bases identical to TRBD1. In germline, CDR1 is SGHTA, CDR2 FQGNSA. The ends lost 5 bases at V and 5 bases at J; junction bases unmatched: 10. The CDR3 contains 16 residues.

The chain combines TRBV19 with TRBJ2-7; 8 bases line up with TRBD1. The germline CDR1 and CDR2 sequences are LNHDA and SQIVND (reference sequence). V was pared by 6 bases and J by 0 bases, with 4 bases of the junction left unmatched. The CDR3 runs to 14 residues. CDR3 amino acids: CASSRGLFSYEQYF. The CDR3 DNA is TGTGCCAGTAGCAGGGGGCTATTCTCCTACGAGCAGTACTTC.